The present entry profiles one TCR beta chain with its context. V dropped 4 bases and J dropped 7 bases, with 5 bases sitting between them. This CDR3 is built from 11 residues. CDR1 and CDR2 from the germline V gene are MNHEY and SMNVEV (reference sequence). The sample belongs to a study of shared clonotypes between healthy human individuals. Investigators divided CD4+ cells into CD45RA+ naive and CD45RA-negative memory subsets. Deep-level settings were used for running the assay. The method was immunoSEQ multiplex PCR; TCRdb's version includes in-frame clones alone and lacks a portion of them. Among about 600,000 clones listed, approximately 97% were seen once.

The source material was naive CD4+ T cells sorted from blood. Subset noted: CD45RA+ positively selected. The rearrangement joins TRBV27 to TRBJ2-1; D remains ambiguous. The receptor comes from a woman aged 25 to 39 in good health. The CDR3: CASSSLNEQFF. The CDR3 nucleotides are TGTGCCAGCAGTTCTCTAAATGAGCAGTTCTTC.